These 17 T cell receptor beta chains were all obtained from the same sample, sequenced in a study of T cell responses to AZD1222 COVID-19 vaccine. Profiled with immunoSEQ multiplex PCR; TCRdb holds only in-frame clones, not every one. The sample consists of over 120,000 clones, about 91% of them appearing once. The source was peripheral blood, collected 28 days after the second AZD1222 dose. The receptors originated from an adult who received the AZD1222 COVID-19 vaccine.

The J gene is TRBJ2-1, the V gene TRBV19; D is ambiguous. CDR1 is LNHDA and CDR2 is SQIVND in the germline V gene (reference sequence). This CDR3 is 13 amino acids long. V lost 4 bases, J lost 7 bases, and 11 bases lay in between. CDR3 amino acids: CASSRVLENEQFF. In nucleotides, the CDR3 is TGTGCCAGTAGTAGGGTGCTAGAGAATGAGCAGTTCTTC.

This chain connects TRBV5-1 to TRBJ2-2; the match to TRBD2 covers 9 bases. CDR1 is SGHRS, CDR2 YFSETQ, per germline. The J segment lost 6 bases and the V segment lost 1 base, leaving 10 bases of the junction unmatched. The CDR3 has 17 amino acids. The CDR3 loop is CASSLIAGGAGAGELFF. The DNA of the CDR3 is TGCGCCAGCAGCTTGATCGCGGGAGGGGCCGGGGCCGGGGAGCTGTTTTTT.

The V call is TRBV20-1, the J call TRBJ2-5; D is possibly TRBD2 (6 bases). V lost 3 bases, J lost 5 bases, and 10 bases lay in between. Germline-derived CDR1 and CDR2 are DFQATT and SNEGSKA (reference sequence). The CDR3 runs to 12 residues. In DNA form, the CDR3 reads TGCAGTGCTAGTCCCGCGGGGGAGACCCAGTACTTC. It specifies CSASPAGETQYF.

J is TRBJ2-5 and V is TRBV2; TRBD2 matches at 11 bases. Trimming cost V 9 bases and J 2 bases; bases outside gene matches: 2. Germline assignment: CDR1 SNHLY and CDR2 FYNNEI. The CDR3 has 13 amino acids. DNA for the CDR3: TGTGCCAGAAGACTAGCGGGACAAGAGACCCAGTACTTC. Residues: CARRLAGQETQYF. Together with reference TRBV2 and TRBJ2-5, the CDR3 gives the full variable domain: EPEVTQTPSHQVTQMGQEVILRCVPISNHLYFYWYRQILGQKVEFLVSFYNNEISEKSEIFDDQFSVERPDGSNFTLKIRSTKLEDSAMYFCARRLAGQETQYFGPGTRLLVL.

This clone was counted a single time. The chain employs TRBV7-6 and TRBJ1-2; 8 nucleotides match TRBD1. Trimming cost V 6 bases and J 5 bases; bases outside gene matches: 17. The CDR3 has 17 amino acids. Germline loops: CDR1 SGHVS, CDR2 FNYEAQ. The CDR3, as DNA: TGTGCCAGCAGAGGCCCATTGCGGGACAGGCTAGAGTATGGCTACACCTTC. Amino acid sequence: CASRGPLRDRLEYGYTF.

The chain is built from TRBV3-1 (or the pseudogene TRBV3-2) and TRBJ2-5; D remains ambiguous. The CDR3 contains 12 residues. Looked up from germline, CDR1 is LGHDT and CDR2 is YNNKEL (reference sequence). Trimming shortened V by 9 bases and J by 2 bases, and 10 bases separated the two germline ends. The chain's CDR3 is CASWSSQETQYF. In DNA form, the CDR3 reads TGTGCCAGTTGGTCCAGTCAAGAGACCCAGTACTTC.

This chain joins TRBV4-2 and TRBJ2-3; D gene uncertain. CDR1 is LGHNA, CDR2 YNFKEQ, per germline. The CDR3 length is 14 residues. Trimming took 3 bases from V and 4 from J, leaving 11 bases between them. CDR3 loop: CASSQISNADTQYF. CDR3 in DNA: TGTGCCAGCAGCCAGATCTCTAACGCAGATACGCAGTATTTT.

This clone was found once. The CDR3 region is CASVGGVSGANVLTF. The CDR3 DNA sequence: TGCGCCAGCGTGGGGGGGGTCTCTGGGGCCAACGTCCTGACTTTC. V and J are TRBV10-2 and TRBJ2-6, with 7 bases identical to TRBD2. This CDR3 has 15 residues. CDR1 and CDR2 from the germline V gene are WSHSY and SAAADI. V dropped 8 bases and J dropped 0; count of bases not matched to a gene: 4.

The chain employs TRBV27 and TRBJ1-2; the D is unclear. Germline V gene lookup returns CDR1 MNHEY and CDR2 SMNVEV (reference sequence). V lost 3 bases to trimming and J lost 9 bases, with 14 bases between them. The CDR3 contains 13 residues. The CDR3, as DNA: TGTGCCAGCAGTTTTCCCCCCTATATTAGCTACACCTTC. Translated: CASSFPPYISYTF.

V gene TRBV4-3 combines with J gene TRBJ1-2, with D possibly being TRBD1 (5 bases). V was cut by 1 base and J by 8 bases, with 17 bases left in between. The CDR3 spans 15 residues. CDR1 LGHNA and CDR2 YSLEER come from the germline V gene. CDR3 bases: TGCGCCAGCAGCCAAGTTGACAGCAGCAAGGGGGGCTACACCTTC. Translated: CASSQVDSSKGGYTF.

In nucleotides, the CDR3 is TGCGCCAGCAGTCCCGACAGGGCATATAGCAATCAGCCCCAGCATTTT. It encodes CASSPDRAYSNQPQHF. The V and J genes are TRBV4-3 and TRBJ1-5; 7 bases align to TRBD1. Germline V gives CDR1 LGHNA, CDR2 YSLEER. Losses at the gene ends were 6 bases for V and 0 bases for J; bases not matched to a gene: 8. The CDR3 has 16 amino acids.

The chain combines TRBV20-1 with TRBJ1-1, with no clear D. This CDR3 is built from 13 residues. Germline V lookup: CDR1 DFQATT, CDR2 SNEGSKA (reference sequence). V lost 3 bases, J lost 3 bases, and 11 bases lay in between. This CDR3 reads CSASDGGYTEAFF. The DNA of the CDR3 is TGCAGTGCTAGTGACGGTGGGTACACTGAAGCTTTCTTT.

Only a few counts were recorded for this clone. The V and J genes are TRBV5-6 and TRBJ1-2, with TRBD1 as a possible D gene (5 bases). The CDR3 covers 17 residues. Germline CDR1 is SGHDT and CDR2 is YYEEEE. V shed 1 base and J shed 4 bases, with 20 bases lying between them. CDR3 nucleotide sequence: TGTGCCAGCAGCTTGTCGAGGGGCGCCGGGGTGAGCTATGGCTACACCTTC. Translating it yields CASSLSRGAGVSYGYTF.

The CDR3 protein is CASSYSSSYNEQFF. The CDR3 region has the DNA TGTGCCAGCAGTTACTCTTCAAGTTACAATGAGCAGTTCTTC. The rearrangement links TRBV6-5 to TRBJ2-1; D uncertain. Germline loops: CDR1 MNHEY, CDR2 SVGAGI. The CDR3 contains 14 residues. V was shortened by 0 bases and J by 4 bases, with 7 bases between the two germline ends.

The J gene is TRBJ2-7, the V gene TRBV3-1 (or the pseudogene TRBV3-2), with TRBD2 matching over 13 bases. The CDR3 sequence is 16 residues long. Germline V gene sequence: CDR1 LGHDT, CDR2 YNNKEL (reference sequence). J gave up 3 bases and V 3 bases, and 5 bases lay outside the gene matches. CDR3 in DNA: TGTGCCAGCAGCCACCGCCGGACTAGCGGGGGCTACGAGCAGTACTTC. It translates to CASSHRRTSGGYEQYF.

The gene calls are TRBV5-1 and TRBJ2-1; D remains ambiguous. CDR1 is SGHRS, CDR2 YFSETQ, per germline. The V and J ends lost 0 bases and 4 bases respectively, with 5 bases between them. The CDR3 contains 13 residues. The CDR3 region has the DNA TGCGCCAGCAGCTTGGGACAATACAATGAGCAGTTCTTC. This encodes CASSLGQYNEQFF.

This clone was recorded once. The CDR3 reads CASSGSVETQYF. CDR3 sequence (DNA): TGTGCCAGTAGTGGTAGTGTGGAGACCCAGTACTTC. This sequence joins TRBV19 and TRBJ2-5; D is undetermined. Trimming removed 5 bases from V and 5 bases from J, with 9 bases in between. The CDR3 consists of 12 residues. The V gene's germline CDR1 is LNHDA and CDR2 SQIVND (reference sequence).